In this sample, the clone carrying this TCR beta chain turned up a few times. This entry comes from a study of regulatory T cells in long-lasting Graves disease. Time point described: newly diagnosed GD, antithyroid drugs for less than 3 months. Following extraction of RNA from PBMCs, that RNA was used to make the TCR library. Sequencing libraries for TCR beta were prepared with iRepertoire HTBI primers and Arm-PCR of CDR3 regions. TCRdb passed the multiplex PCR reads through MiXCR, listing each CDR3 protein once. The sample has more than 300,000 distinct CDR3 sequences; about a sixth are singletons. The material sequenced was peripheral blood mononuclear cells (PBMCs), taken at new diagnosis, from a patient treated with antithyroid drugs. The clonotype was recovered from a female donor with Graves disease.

For the CDR3, the DNA is TGTGCCAGTAGTCGTACAGGGGGCGAGACAGATACGCAGTATTTT. This gives the protein CASSRTGGETDTQYF. This chain joins TRBV19 and TRBJ2-3; TRBD1 matches at 9 bases. The length of the CDR3 is 15 residues. V dropped 5 bases and J dropped 3; count of bases not matched to a gene: 6. Per germline, CDR1 LNHDA and CDR2 SQIVND (reference sequence).